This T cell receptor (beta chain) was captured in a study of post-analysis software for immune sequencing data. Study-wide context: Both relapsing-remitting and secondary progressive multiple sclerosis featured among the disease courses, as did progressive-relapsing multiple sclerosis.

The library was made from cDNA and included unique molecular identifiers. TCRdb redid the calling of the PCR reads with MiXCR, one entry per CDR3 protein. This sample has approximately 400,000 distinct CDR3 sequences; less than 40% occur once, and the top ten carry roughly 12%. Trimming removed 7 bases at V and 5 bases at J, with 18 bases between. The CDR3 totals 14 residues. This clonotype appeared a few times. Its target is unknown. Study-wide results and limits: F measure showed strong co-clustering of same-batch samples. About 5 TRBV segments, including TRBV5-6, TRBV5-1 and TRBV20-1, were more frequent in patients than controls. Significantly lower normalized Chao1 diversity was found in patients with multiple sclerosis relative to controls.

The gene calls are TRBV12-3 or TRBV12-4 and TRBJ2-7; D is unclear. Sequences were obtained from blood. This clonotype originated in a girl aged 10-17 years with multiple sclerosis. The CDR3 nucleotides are TGTGCCAGCAACCCCCCTCCGTTGTACGACGAGCAGTACTTC. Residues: CASNPPPLYDEQYF.